The entry below gives a single T cell receptor beta chain sequence along with its context. Repertoires were generated with immunoSEQ multiplex PCR, while TCRdb's copy carries only in-frame clones and drops some. Among 25,000 to 35,000 clones listed, approximately 84% were seen once. These data belong to a study of blood T cell repertoires in COVID-19. About the research overall: T cells, B-cell-depleted T cells, or PBMCs supplied cDNA or gDNA.

The V gene's germline CDR1 is SGHDN and CDR2 FVKESK. The CDR3 runs to 14 residues. Between the trimmed V and J ends, which lost 2 bases and 7 bases, there was a span of 14 bases. Sequencing input: peripheral blood. The J gene is TRBJ1-1, the V gene TRBV14; D remains ambiguous. This TCR was recovered from an elderly woman with acute or convalescent COVID-19. The CDR3 DNA sequence: TGTGCCAGCAGCCAATCCTTTGCGTCTCTTGAAGCTTTCTTT. It translates to CASSQSFASLEAFF.